This TCR beta chain was identified in a study of beta chain features in type 1 diabetes. Study results and caveats: Shorter templates may be favored by PCR, equally so in patients and controls.

Comments on this clone: Its target is unknown.

V lost 3 bases, J lost 8 bases, and 10 bases stayed unmatched. Germline CDR1 reads SQVTM; CDR2 reads ANQGSEA. The CDR3 loop spans 14 amino acids. Every isolated RNA sample was fully reverse transcribed, so sequencing captured expressed TCRB transcripts. Sequencing was performed with immunoSEQ multiplex PCR; in TCRdb, only in-frame clones are kept and a portion is missing. The sample has around 430,000 clones; approximately 30% are singletons. Every donor had blood drawn once into heparin, around 120 mL on average. In all sorted populations, purity surpassed 95%. The sequencing input was naive CD4+ T cells from blood. This sequence originates from a man aged 18 to 29 in good health. The genes are TRBV29-1 and TRBJ2-1; TRBD2 agrees at 7 bases. CDR3 nucleotides: TGCAGCGTTGAGGGGGGGAGGGCCCCCGATGAGCAGTTCTTC. Translating gives CSVEGGRAPDEQFF.